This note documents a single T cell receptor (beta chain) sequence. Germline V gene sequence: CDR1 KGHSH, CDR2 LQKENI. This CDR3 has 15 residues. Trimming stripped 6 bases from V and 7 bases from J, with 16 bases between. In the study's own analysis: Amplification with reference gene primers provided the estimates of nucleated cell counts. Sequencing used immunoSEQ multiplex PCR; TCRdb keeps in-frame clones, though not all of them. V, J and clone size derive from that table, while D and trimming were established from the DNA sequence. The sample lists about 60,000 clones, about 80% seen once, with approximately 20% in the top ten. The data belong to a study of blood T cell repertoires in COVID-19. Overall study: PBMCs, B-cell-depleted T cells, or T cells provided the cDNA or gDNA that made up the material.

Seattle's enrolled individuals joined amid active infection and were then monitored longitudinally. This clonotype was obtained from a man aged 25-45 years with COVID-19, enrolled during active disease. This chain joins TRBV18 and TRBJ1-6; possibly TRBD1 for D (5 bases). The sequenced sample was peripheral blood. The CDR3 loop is CASSDMSGMNSPLHF. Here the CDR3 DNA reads TGTGCCAGCTCCGATATGTCAGGGATGAATTCACCCCTCCACTTT.